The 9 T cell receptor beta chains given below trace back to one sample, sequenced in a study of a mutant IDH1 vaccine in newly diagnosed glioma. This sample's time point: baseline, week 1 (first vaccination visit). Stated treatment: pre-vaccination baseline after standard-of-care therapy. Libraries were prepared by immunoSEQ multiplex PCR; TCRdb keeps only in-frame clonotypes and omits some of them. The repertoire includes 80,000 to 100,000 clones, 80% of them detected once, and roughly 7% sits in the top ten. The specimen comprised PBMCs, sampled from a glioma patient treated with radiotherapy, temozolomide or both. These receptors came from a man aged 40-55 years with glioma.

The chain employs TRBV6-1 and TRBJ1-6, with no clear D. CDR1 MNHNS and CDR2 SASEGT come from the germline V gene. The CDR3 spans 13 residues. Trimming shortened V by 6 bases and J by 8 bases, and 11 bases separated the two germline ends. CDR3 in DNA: TGTGCCAGCAGCTCGACCTGGGATTCACCCCTCCACTTT. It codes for CASSSTWDSPLHF.

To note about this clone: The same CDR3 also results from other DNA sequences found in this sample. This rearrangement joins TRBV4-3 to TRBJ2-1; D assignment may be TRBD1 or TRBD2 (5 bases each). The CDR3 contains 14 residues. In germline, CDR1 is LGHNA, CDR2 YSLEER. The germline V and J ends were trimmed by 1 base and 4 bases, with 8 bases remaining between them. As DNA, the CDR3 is TGCGCCAGCAGCCAAGGGGGGTCGTACAATGAGCAGTTCTTC. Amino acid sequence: CASSQGGSYNEQFF.

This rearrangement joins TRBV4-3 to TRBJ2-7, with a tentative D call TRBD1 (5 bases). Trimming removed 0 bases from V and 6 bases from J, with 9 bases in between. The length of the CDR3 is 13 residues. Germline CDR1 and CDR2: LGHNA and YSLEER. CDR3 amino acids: CASSQDWGGEQYF. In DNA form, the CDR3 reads TGCGCCAGCAGCCAAGACTGGGGCGGCGAGCAGTACTTC.

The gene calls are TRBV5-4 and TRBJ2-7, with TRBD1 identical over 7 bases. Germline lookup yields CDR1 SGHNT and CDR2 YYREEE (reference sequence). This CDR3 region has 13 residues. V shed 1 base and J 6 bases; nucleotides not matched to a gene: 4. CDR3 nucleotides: TGTGCCAGCAGCTTGACAGGGGAGAGCGAGCAGTACTTC. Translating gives CASSLTGESEQYF.

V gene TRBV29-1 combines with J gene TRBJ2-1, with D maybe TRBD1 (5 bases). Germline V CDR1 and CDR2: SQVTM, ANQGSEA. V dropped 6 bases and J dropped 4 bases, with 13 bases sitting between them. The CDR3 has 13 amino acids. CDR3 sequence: CSVARQRYNEQFF. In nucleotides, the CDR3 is TGCAGCGTAGCCCGACAGAGATACAATGAGCAGTTCTTC.

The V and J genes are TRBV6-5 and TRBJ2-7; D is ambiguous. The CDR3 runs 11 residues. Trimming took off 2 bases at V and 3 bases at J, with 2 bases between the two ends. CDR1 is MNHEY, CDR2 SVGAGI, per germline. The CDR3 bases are TGTGCCAGCAGTTACAACTACGAGCAGTACTTC. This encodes CASSYNYEQYF.

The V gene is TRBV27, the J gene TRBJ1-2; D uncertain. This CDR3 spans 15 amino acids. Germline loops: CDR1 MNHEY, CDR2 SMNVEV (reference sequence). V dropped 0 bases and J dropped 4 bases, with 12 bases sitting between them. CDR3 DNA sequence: TGTGCCAGCAGTTTATCGATCTTGGGAACCTATGGCTACACCTTC. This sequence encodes CASSLSILGTYGYTF.

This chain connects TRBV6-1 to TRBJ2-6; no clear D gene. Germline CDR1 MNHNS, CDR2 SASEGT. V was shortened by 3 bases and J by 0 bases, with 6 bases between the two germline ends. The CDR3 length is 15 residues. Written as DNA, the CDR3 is TGTGCCAGCAGTGATCACAGCTCTGGGGCCAACGTCCTGACTTTC. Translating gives CASSDHSSGANVLTF.

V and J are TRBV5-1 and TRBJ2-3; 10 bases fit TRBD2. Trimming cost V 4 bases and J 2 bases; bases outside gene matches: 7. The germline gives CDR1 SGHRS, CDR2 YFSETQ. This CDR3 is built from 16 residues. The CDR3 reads CASSPSLAGVTDTQYF. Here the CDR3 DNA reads TGCGCCAGCAGCCCTTCTCTAGCGGGGGTCACAGATACGCAGTATTTT.